One and the same sample provided the 21 T cell receptor beta chains below, sequenced in a study of shared clonotypes between healthy human individuals. In the naive CD8 group, cells lacked CD45RO and were positively selected for CCR7, so terminally differentiated effector memory CD45RA+ cells were left out. Data came from immunoSEQ multiplex PCR; TCRdb stores just in-frame clones and leaves some out. The sample lists over 2,000,000 clones; 80% to 95% were seen once. Material for sequencing was naive CD8+ T cells from PBMCs. These receptors originate from a man in his late teens or twenties in good health. Some clones in this sample may be carry-over from other donors' samples.

The chain couples TRBV27 to TRBJ2-3, with 8 bases identical to TRBD2. The CDR3 totals 15 residues. Germline values: CDR1 MNHEY, CDR2 SMNVEV (reference sequence). The trim removed 7 bases at V and 5 bases at J, leaving 11 bases unmatched. Written as DNA, the CDR3 is TGTGCCAGCACCTCCCGGGGGGGGCAAGGAGATACGCAGTATTTT. Its protein is CASTSRGGQGDTQYF.

The chain has TRBV11-2 and TRBJ2-4; maybe TRBD1 (7 bases). The CDR3 length is 14 residues. The germline V gene has CDR1 SGHAT and CDR2 FQNNGV. V lost 5 bases to trimming and J lost 4 bases, with 12 bases between them. CDR3 DNA sequence: TGTGCCAGCAGCCTGACAGGGAGGAAAAACATTCAGTACTTC. Translating gives CASSLTGRKNIQYF.

This clone was counted a single time. The chain is built from TRBV18 and TRBJ1-1; D is ambiguous. There are 13 residues in the CDR3. With 3 bases removed from V and 6 bases from J, the gap between germline ends came to 11 bases. The V gene's germline CDR1 is KGHSH and CDR2 LQKENI. The CDR3 nucleotides are TGTGCCAGCTCACCGAGCCGGGTGTCTGAAGCTTTCTTT. It is translated as CASSPSRVSEAFF.

The V gene is TRBV27, the J gene TRBJ2-7; D is unclear. This CDR3 region has 12 residues. Per germline, CDR1 MNHEY and CDR2 SMNVEV (reference sequence). Trimming took off 3 bases at V and 6 bases at J, with 9 bases between the two ends. CDR3 nucleotide sequence: TGTGCCAGCAGTTTCGGGCTGGGCGAGCAGTACTTC. Translated, it gives CASSFGLGEQYF.

The CDR3, as DNA: TGTGCCAGCAGCGAGGACGGACTACTTTACAATGAGCAGTTCTTC. Protein sequence: CASSEDGLLYNEQFF. The J gene is TRBJ2-1, the V gene TRBV9; perhaps TRBD2 as D (6 bases). The CDR3 has 15 amino acids. Trimming removed 3 bases from V and 4 bases from J, with 14 bases in between. The germline CDR1 and CDR2 sequences are SGDLS and YYNGEE.

Worth noting for this clone: Distinct nucleotide sequences in the sample also encode this CDR3. V and J are TRBV4-3 and TRBJ2-7, with D tentatively TRBD1 (6 bases). The germline V gene encodes CDR1 LGHNA and CDR2 YSLEER. This CDR3 has 14 amino acids. Trimming left V 4 bases short and J 1 base short, with 11 bases between. In DNA, the CDR3 is TGCGCCAGCAGCCCAGGGCAGGGGTCCTACGAGCAGTACTTC. This sequence encodes CASSPGQGSYEQYF.

The chain has TRBV18 and TRBJ2-5, with a weak D call TRBD1 (6 bases). The CDR3 consists of 15 residues. V lost 10 bases and J lost 3, with 21 bases in between. CDR1 KGHSH and CDR2 LQKENI come from the germline V gene. The CDR3 DNA is TGTGCCACCCAGGGCGGCAGGGGCCTGGAAGAGACCCAGTACTTC. This sequence encodes CATQGGRGLEETQYF.

J is TRBJ2-7 and V is TRBV5-1; D possibly corresponds to TRBD1 (5 bases). The CDR3 consists of 13 residues. Trimming pared 3 bases from V and 3 bases from J, leaving 10 bases between. Per germline, CDR1 SGHRS and CDR2 YFSETQ. CDR3 in amino acids: CASSSTVYYEQYF. The DNA of the CDR3 is TGCGCCAGCAGCTCGACAGTATACTACGAGCAGTACTTC. The full variable domain, its missing parts supplied by reference TRBV5-1 and TRBJ2-7, is KAGVTQTPRYLIKTRGQQVTLSCSPISGHRSVSWYQQTPGQGLQFLFEYFSETQRNKGNFPGRFSGRQFSNSRSEMNVSTLELGDSALYLCASSSTVYYEQYFGPGTRLTVT.

The chain uses TRBV4-2 and TRBJ2-3; TRBD1 matches 7 bases. Trimming took 3 bases from V and 3 from J; bases not matched to a gene: 18. The CDR3 spans 19 residues. From germline, CDR1 is LGHNA and CDR2 YNFKEQ. CDR3 nucleotides: TGTGCCAGCAGCCAGGCCCCATGGACCGGGACAGTTAGTACAGATACGCAGTATTTT. Translating it yields CASSQAPWTGTVSTDTQYF.

The chain carries TRBV5-1 and TRBJ1-1, with D hard to call. The V and J ends lost 0 bases and 1 base respectively, with 10 bases between them. This CDR3 is 15 amino acids long. Germline loops: CDR1 SGHRS, CDR2 YFSETQ. The CDR3 reads CASSLVTLSNTEAFF. The CDR3 bases are TGCGCCAGCAGCTTGGTAACGCTATCGAACACTGAAGCTTTCTTT.

Comment on this clone: This specimen includes other DNA sequences encoding the same CDR3. The chain carries TRBV5-6 and TRBJ1-2; 9 bases line up with TRBD1. Germline CDR1 reads SGHDT; CDR2 reads YYEEEE. Trimming cost V 4 bases and J 8 bases; bases outside gene matches: 6. The CDR3 is made up of 13 amino acids. CDR3 protein: CASSLGQGDGYTF. CDR3 DNA: TGTGCCAGCAGCCTGGGACAGGGTGACGGCTACACCTTC.

This clone appeared a single time. The rearrangement joins TRBV5-8 to TRBJ2-3; D is undetermined. The CDR3 has 14 amino acids. In germline, CDR1 is SGHTS, CDR2 YDEGEE. V dropped 4 bases and J dropped 6 bases, with 15 bases sitting between them. The CDR3 DNA is TGTGCCAGCAGCGTTATATCGGCGTCCGATACGCAGTATTTT. As protein: CASSVISASDTQYF.

The chain joins TRBV27 to TRBJ2-7; 9 bases map to TRBD2. V was clipped by 5 bases and J by 0 bases; unmatched bases: 8. Germline V CDR1 and CDR2: MNHEY, SMNVEV (reference sequence). The CDR3 covers 16 residues. The CDR3 nucleotides are TGTGCCAGCAGTATAAGTAGCGGGAGCCTCTCCTACGAGCAGTACTTC. This gives the protein CASSISSGSLSYEQYF.

The genes are TRBV5-1 and TRBJ2-2, with D possibly being TRBD2 (5 bases). V was shortened by 2 bases and J by 7 bases, with 15 bases between the two germline ends. The CDR3 covers 15 residues. Looked up from germline, CDR1 is SGHRS and CDR2 is YFSETQ. The CDR3 DNA is TGCGCCAGCAGCTTTTGGCAGGACTCGGGCGGGGAGCTGTTTTTT. Protein product: CASSFWQDSGGELFF.

The chain recombines TRBV7-3 with TRBJ2-7, with D tentatively TRBD1 or TRBD2 (5 bases each). The length of the CDR3 is 13 residues. Trimming stripped 5 bases from V and 2 bases from J, with 10 bases between. Germline V gene sequence: CDR1 SGHTA, CDR2 FQGTGA. In DNA form, the CDR3 reads TGTGCCAGCAGCCGAGGGACCACCTACGAGCAGTACTTC. Translation gives CASSRGTTYEQYF.

The V gene is TRBV2, the J gene TRBJ2-7, with D unclear. V lost 6 bases to trimming and J lost 7 bases, with 22 bases between them. Germline lookup yields CDR1 SNHLY and CDR2 FYNNEI. This CDR3 has 15 residues. CDR3: CASSEKIVGREEQYF. The CDR3 region has the DNA TGTGCCAGCAGCGAGAAGATTGTAGGCCGAGAGGAGCAGTACTTC.

This chain uses TRBV5-6 with TRBJ2-3; TRBD2 matches at 8 bases. The germline CDR1 and CDR2 sequences are SGHDT and YYEEEE. The CDR3 contains 18 residues. V shed 4 bases, J shed 5 bases, and the junction held 18 bases outside the gene matches. The CDR3 sequence is CASSQIPAREVREDTQYF. DNA for the CDR3: TGTGCCAGCAGCCAGATCCCGGCGCGGGAGGTTCGAGAAGATACGCAGTATTTT.

The chain recombines TRBV2 with TRBJ2-3; D remains unclear. Germline loops: CDR1 SNHLY, CDR2 FYNNEI. The CDR3 has 15 residues. V was cut by 8 bases and J by 2 bases, with 17 bases left in between. CDR3 amino acids: CASDPTLQSTDTQYF. In nucleotides, the CDR3 is TGTGCCAGCGACCCGACACTTCAATCCACAGATACGCAGTATTTT.

J is TRBJ2-1 and V is TRBV10-3; no firm D call. The CDR3 contains 15 residues. Germline CDR1 ENHRY, CDR2 SYGVKD. The ends were cut back, 4 bases at V and 2 bases at J, with 12 bases in the middle. CDR3 in DNA: TGTGCCATCAGTGTTGAAGCCGAAACCTACAATGAGCAGTTCTTC. Translation: CAISVEAETYNEQFF.

The chain is built from TRBV7-2 and TRBJ2-7; TRBD2 is a possible D gene (6 bases). The germline V gene encodes CDR1 SGHTA and CDR2 FQGNSA. There are 13 residues in the CDR3. V lost 4 bases, J lost 3 bases, and 10 bases lay in between. The CDR3, as DNA: TGTGCCAGCAGCTGGGGCGGGGACTACGAGCAGTACTTC. Protein sequence: CASSWGGDYEQYF.

This clone occurred a few times. The chain joins TRBV10-3 to TRBJ1-2; no firm D call. The V gene lost 3 bases and the J gene lost 0 bases, with 5 bases spanning the gap. There are 13 residues in the CDR3. CDR1 and CDR2 from the germline V gene are ENHRY and SYGVKD. CDR3 sequence (DNA): TGTGCCATCAGTGACGCCTCTAACTATGGCTACACCTTC. This codes for CAISDASNYGYTF.